One and the same sample provided the 9 T cell receptor beta chains below, sequenced in a study of cytomegalovirus exposure and HLA in healthy donors. The primer mix had 60 Vbeta and 13 Jbeta primers. Measured with immunoSEQ multiplex PCR; TCRdb has only the in-frame clones, and not every one. Of around 130,000 clones listed, roughly 84% are singletons. The sample was PBMCs. The receptors stem from a man aged 50 or older in good health and CMV-seronegative.

This chain uses TRBV14 with TRBJ2-1; TRBD1 matches at 7 bases. V was clipped by 4 bases and J by 3 bases; unmatched bases: 6. This CDR3 has 15 residues. The germline CDR1 and CDR2 sequences are SGHDN and FVKESK. Written as DNA, the CDR3 is TGTGCCAGCAGCCGGGGACAGAGTATCTACAATGAGCAGTTCTTC. Its translation is CASSRGQSIYNEQFF.

This chain links TRBV4-1 with TRBJ2-3; 9 positions match TRBD1. Germline CDR1 reads MGHRA; CDR2 reads YSYEKL. V gave up 4 bases and J gave up 2 bases; unmatched junction bases: 10. The CDR3 sequence is 17 residues long. The DNA for the CDR3 is TGCGCCAGCAGCCTGCAATGGACAGGGGCGGTCACAGATACGCAGTATTTT. Encoded protein: CASSLQWTGAVTDTQYF.

The chain has TRBV2 and TRBJ1-5; D is ambiguous. This CDR3 has 13 residues. Deletions cut 4 bases from V and 0 bases from J, with 4 bases between. Germline V gene sequence: CDR1 SNHLY, CDR2 FYNNEI. The CDR3 sequence: CASSADSNQPQHF. The DNA of the CDR3 is TGTGCCAGCAGTGCAGATAGCAATCAGCCCCAGCATTTT.

CDR3 residues: CASSRVGQGRTDTQYF. DNA for the CDR3: TGCGCCAGCAGCCGTGTCGGACAGGGTCGCACAGATACGCAGTATTTT. The chain joins TRBV4-1 to TRBJ2-3, with TRBD1 matching over 8 bases. CDR1 MGHRA and CDR2 YSYEKL come from the germline V gene. The CDR3 consists of 16 residues. With V trimmed by 4 bases and J by 1 base, 7 bases remained unmatched.

Notes on this clone: At one of its ends the junction is not consistent with the germline gene, which may arise from a read error. The same CDR3 can be traced to other DNA sequences in this sample. The chain recombines TRBV15 with TRBJ1-6, with D perhaps TRBD1 (6 bases). The V gene's germline CDR1 is LNHNV and CDR2 YYDKDF (reference sequence). CDR3 length: 16 amino acids. The CDR3 nucleotides are TGTGCCACCCGTATTGGTGGACAGACCTATAATTCCCCCCTCCACTTT. It codes for CATRIGGQTYNSPLHF.

V and J are TRBV7-3 and TRBJ2-2; D is perhaps TRBD1 (6 bases). CDR1 SGHTA and CDR2 FQGTGA come from the germline V gene. The CDR3 contains 15 residues. Trimming shortened V by 5 bases and J by 1 base, and 11 bases separated the two germline ends. The CDR3 region is CASSRDRRNTGELFF. The CDR3, as DNA: TGTGCCAGCAGCAGAGACAGGAGGAACACCGGGGAGCTGTTTTTT.

The V call is TRBV10-3, the J call TRBJ2-3; 10 bases fit TRBD2. V trimming: 4 bases; J trimming: 6 bases; junction bases outside the gene matches: 10. Germline CDR1 is ENHRY and CDR2 is SYGVKD. This CDR3 region has 16 residues. CDR3 in amino acids: CAISAVLAGSADTQYF. The CDR3 nucleotides are TGTGCCATCAGTGCCGTACTAGCGGGGTCTGCGGATACGCAGTATTTT.

CDR3: CAWSVGTFRGYTF. The CDR3 DNA reads as TGTGCCTGGAGTGTGGGGACATTTAGAGGCTACACCTTC. V usage is TRBV30 and J usage is TRBJ1-2; D perhaps matches TRBD1 (6 bases). Trimming left V 0 bases short and J 8 bases short, with 13 bases between. Germline assignment: CDR1 GTSNPN and CDR2 SVGIG (reference sequence). The CDR3 covers 13 residues.

This chain connects TRBV9 to TRBJ2-3, with 7 nucleotides matching TRBD1. The CDR3 runs 13 residues. V shed 1 base, J shed 5 bases, and the junction held 1 base outside the gene matches. The germline V gene has CDR1 SGDLS and CDR2 YYNGEE. The CDR3 loop reads CASSVWDRDTQYF. Written as DNA, the CDR3 is TGTGCCAGCAGCGTATGGGACAGAGATACGCAGTATTTT.